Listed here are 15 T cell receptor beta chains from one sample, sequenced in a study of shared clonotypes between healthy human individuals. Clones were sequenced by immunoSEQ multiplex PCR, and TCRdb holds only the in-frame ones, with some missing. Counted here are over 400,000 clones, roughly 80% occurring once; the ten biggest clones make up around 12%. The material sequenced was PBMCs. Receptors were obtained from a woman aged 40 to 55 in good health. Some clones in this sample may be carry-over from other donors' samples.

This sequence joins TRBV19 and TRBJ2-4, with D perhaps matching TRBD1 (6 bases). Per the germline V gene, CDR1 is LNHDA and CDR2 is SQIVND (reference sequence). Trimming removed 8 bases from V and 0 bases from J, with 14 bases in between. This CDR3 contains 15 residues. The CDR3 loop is CASARTALAKNIQYF. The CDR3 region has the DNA TGTGCCAGTGCTAGGACAGCCCTAGCCAAAAACATTCAGTACTTC.

The CDR3 reads CASSVRVESTDTQYF. CDR3 in DNA: TGTGCCAGCAGCGTGCGGGTTGAGAGCACAGATACGCAGTATTTT. The chain couples TRBV9 to TRBJ2-3; a possible D gene is TRBD2 (5 bases). The ends were cut back, 2 bases at V and 0 bases at J, with 10 bases in the middle. The CDR3 has 15 amino acids. Per the germline V gene, CDR1 is SGDLS and CDR2 is YYNGEE.

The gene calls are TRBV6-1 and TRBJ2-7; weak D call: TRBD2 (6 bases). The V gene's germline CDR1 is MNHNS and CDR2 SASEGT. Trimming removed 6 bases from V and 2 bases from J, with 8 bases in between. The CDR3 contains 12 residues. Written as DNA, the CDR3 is TGTGCCAGCAGGGAGGGCCCCTACGAGCAGTACTTC. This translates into CASREGPYEQYF.

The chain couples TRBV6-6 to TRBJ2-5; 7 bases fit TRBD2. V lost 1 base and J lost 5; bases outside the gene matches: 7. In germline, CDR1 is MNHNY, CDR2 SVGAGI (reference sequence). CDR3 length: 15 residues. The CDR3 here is CASSYLAGVRETQYF. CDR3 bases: TGTGCCAGCAGTTACTTGGCGGGAGTAAGGGAGACCCAGTACTTC.

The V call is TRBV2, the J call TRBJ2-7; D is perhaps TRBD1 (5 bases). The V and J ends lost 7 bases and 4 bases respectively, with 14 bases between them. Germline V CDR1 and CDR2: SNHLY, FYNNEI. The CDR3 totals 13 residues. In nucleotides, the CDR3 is TGTGCCAGCACCCCGGACATACCTTACGAGCAGTACTTC. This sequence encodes CASTPDIPYEQYF. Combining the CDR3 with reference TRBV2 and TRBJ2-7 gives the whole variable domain EPEVTQTPSHQVTQMGQEVILRCVPISNHLYFYWYRQILGQKVEFLVSFYNNEISEKSEIFDDQFSVERPDGSNFTLKIRSTKLEDSAMYFCASTPDIPYEQYFGPGTRLTVT.

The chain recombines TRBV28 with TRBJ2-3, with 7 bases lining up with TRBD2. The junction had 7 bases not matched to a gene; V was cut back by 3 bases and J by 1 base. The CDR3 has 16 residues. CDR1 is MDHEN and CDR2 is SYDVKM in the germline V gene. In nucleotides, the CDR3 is TGTGCCAGCAGTTTGCGGACTAGGGGACGCACAGATACGCAGTATTTT. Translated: CASSLRTRGRTDTQYF.

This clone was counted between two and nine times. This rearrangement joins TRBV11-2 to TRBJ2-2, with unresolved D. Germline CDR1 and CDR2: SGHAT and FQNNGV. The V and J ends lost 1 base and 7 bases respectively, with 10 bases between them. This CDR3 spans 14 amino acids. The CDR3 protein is CASSLGTVGGELFF. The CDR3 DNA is TGTGCCAGCAGCTTAGGAACGGTGGGCGGGGAGCTGTTTTTT.

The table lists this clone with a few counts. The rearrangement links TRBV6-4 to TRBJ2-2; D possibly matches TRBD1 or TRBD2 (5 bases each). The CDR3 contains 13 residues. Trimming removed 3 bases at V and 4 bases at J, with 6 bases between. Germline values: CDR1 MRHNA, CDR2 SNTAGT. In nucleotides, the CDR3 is TGTGCCAGCAGTGAGGGGGTCACCGGGGAGCTGTTTTTT. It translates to CASSEGVTGELFF.

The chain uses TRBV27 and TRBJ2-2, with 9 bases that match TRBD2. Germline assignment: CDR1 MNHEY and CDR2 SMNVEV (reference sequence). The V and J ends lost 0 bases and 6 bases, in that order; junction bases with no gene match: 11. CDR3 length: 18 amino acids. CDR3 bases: TGTGCCAGCAGTTTATCTCGGCAACTAGCGGGCGGCGCCGGGGAGCTGTTTTTT. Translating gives CASSLSRQLAGGAGELFF.

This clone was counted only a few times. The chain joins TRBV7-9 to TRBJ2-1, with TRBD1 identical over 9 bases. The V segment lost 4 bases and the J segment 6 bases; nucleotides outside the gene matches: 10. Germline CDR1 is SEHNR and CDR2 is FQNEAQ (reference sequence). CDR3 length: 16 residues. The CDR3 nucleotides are TGTGCCAGCAGCTCCATCCGGGACAGGGTGGTCAATGAGCAGTTCTTC. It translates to CASSSIRDRVVNEQFF.

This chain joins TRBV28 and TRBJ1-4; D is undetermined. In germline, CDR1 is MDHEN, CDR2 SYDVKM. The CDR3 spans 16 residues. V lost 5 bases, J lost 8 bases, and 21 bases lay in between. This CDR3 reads CASSVMWALPLEKLFF. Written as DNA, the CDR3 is TGTGCCAGCAGTGTTATGTGGGCTCTACCCTTGGAAAAACTGTTTTTT.

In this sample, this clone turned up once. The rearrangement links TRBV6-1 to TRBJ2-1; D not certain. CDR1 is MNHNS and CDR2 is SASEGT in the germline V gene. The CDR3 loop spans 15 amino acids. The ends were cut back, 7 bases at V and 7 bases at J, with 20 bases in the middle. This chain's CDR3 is CASTPTRRSFNEQFF. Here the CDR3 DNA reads TGTGCCAGCACCCCGACTCGCCGGTCTTTTAATGAGCAGTTCTTC.

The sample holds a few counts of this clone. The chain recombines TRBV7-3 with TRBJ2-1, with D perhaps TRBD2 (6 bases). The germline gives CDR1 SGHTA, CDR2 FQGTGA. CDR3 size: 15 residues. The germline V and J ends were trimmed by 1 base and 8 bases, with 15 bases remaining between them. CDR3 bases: TGTGCCAGCAGCTTAAATCTAGCGACCATCGATGAGCAGTTCTTC. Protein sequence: CASSLNLATIDEQFF.

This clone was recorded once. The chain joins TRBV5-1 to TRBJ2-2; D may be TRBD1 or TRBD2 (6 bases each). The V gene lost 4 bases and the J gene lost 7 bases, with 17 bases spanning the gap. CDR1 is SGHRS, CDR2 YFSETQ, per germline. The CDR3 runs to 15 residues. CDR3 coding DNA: TGCGCCAGCAGCCCTGGACGGGGGCCGGGCGGGGAGCTGTTTTTT. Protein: CASSPGRGPGGELFF.

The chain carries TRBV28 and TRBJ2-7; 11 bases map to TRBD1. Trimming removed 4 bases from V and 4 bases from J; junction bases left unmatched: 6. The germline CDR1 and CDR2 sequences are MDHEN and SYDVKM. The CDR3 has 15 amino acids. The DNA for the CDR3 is TGTGCCAGCAGTTCCTCCGGGACAGGGGGGTACGAGCAGTACTTC. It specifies CASSSSGTGGYEQYF.